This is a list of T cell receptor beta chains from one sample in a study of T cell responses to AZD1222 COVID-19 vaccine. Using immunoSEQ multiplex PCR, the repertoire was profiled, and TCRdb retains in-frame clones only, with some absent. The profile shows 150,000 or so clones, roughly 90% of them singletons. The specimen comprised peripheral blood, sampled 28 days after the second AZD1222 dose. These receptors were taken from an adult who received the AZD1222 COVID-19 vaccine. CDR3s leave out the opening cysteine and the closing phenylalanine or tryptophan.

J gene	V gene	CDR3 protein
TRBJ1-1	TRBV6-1	ASSIQGMNTEAF
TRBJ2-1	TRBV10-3	AISAGTTSGSRNEQF
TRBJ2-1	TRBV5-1	ASSLDVGGSSYNEQF
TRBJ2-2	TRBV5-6	ASSWRLGLAGVTGELF
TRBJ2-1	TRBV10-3	AIKRESEQF
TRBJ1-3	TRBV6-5	ASSYSARASGNTIY
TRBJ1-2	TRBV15	ATSRDRGITNYGYT
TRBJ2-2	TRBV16	ASSQSEGASGELF
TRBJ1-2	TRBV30	AWSILTGSYGYT
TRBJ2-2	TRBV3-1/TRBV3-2	ASSQVGTGELF
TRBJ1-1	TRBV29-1	SAPVGRNTEAF
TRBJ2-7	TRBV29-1	SAWDRGRNEQY
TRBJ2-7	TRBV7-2	ASSLRGGSLLYEQY
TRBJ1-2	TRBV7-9	ASSPTGGHYGYT
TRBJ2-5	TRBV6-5	ASSYSGTYQETQY
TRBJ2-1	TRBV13	ASSLGGGSLYNEQF
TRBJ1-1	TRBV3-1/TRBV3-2	ASTPGGFDTEAF
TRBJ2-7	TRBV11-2	ASTGQGTYEQY
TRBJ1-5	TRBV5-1	ASSLVPDSNQPQH
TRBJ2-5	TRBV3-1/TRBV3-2	ASSQDREEKGETQY
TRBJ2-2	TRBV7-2	ASSTLAGGTGELF
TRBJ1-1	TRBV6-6	ASSYSRGQAITEAF
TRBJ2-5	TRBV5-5	ASSLRVPSGRTEETQY
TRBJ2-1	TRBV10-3	AITQGRSSGGYNEQF
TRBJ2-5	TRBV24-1	ATSDPLTRGLAGGTQETQY
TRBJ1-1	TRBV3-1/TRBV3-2	ASKPGHENTEAF
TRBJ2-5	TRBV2	ASTSGSGVLKTQY
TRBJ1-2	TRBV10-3	AINPPRPAWYYGYT
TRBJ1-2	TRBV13	ASSLGPKGGDRDYGYT
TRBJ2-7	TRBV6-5	ASKTGTGGLYEQY
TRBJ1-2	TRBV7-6	ASSRIEGGGTGYT
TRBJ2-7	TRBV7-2	ASSLLAYEQY
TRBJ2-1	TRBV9	ASSATGGPSSYNEQF
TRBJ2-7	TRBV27	ASRLASTSGRGEQY
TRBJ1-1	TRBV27	ASRMTGNTEAF
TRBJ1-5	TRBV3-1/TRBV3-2	ASSRLGGGGNQPQH
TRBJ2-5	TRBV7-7	ASSSSQGETQY
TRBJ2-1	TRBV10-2	ASSDHREPYNEQF
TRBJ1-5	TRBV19	ASRRDVQGSQPQH
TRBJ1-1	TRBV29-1	SVAWAGENTEAF
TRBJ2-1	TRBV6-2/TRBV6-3	ASSTRTSGSDNEQF
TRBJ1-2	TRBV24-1	ATSDNGSPGNYGYT
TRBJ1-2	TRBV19	ASSTTGGYGYT
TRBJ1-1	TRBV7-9	ASSLSGLGTEAF
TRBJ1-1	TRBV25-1	ASSEAPGEAF
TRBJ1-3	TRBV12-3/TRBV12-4	ASSEGQRNTIY
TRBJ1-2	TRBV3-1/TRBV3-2	ASSQLSNYGYT
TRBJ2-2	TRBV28	ASRTSGRNTGELF